This T cell receptor beta chain appears in the sequencing data of a study of T cells in localized non-small cell lung cancer. Notes on the study in general: Longer overall survival was seen with higher T cell density measured in blood. Heterogeneity cannot be ruled out, as sequencing used one tumor region only. Exceeding tumor, uninvolved adjacent lung had the highest T cell clonality.

With regard to this clone: The antigen remains undetermined.

The method was immunoSEQ multiplex PCR; TCRdb's version includes in-frame clones alone and lacks a portion of them. The sample carries 45,000 to 55,000 clones, roughly 88% recorded once. The CDR3 is 18 amino acids. The germline V gene has CDR1 PRHDT and CDR2 FYEKMQ (reference sequence). V shed 2 bases, J shed 0 bases, and the junction held 8 bases outside the gene matches. The source of this sequence is a male donor at least 60 years old with stage III squamous cell lung carcinoma. Sequencing used peripheral blood, obtained before any cancer treatment. The chain recombines TRBV13 with TRBJ1-4; TRBD1 matches 8 bases. The DNA for the CDR3 is TGTGCCAGCAGCTTATTCGGCAGGGGGCCCTCAACTAATGAAAAACTGTTTTTT. Protein product: CASSLFGRGPSTNEKLFF.